This TCR beta chain was retrieved from a study of STAT5B mutations in CD4+ large granular lymphocyte leukemia. Study-level points and caveats: Main leukemic clonotypes were patient-specific, but 20% to 25% appeared at low frequency elsewhere. 8/27 top patient clones versus 2/35 control clones were TRBV06-family. Patient CD4-sorted repertoires stayed more clonal than healthy ones after leukemic-clone removal.

Sequencing was at survey level. Data came from immunoSEQ multiplex PCR; TCRdb stores just in-frame clones and leaves some out. The top ten clones hold 4% to 5% of a sample with 23,000 or so clones, about 80% of them seen once. With 2 bases removed from V and 6 bases from J, the gap between germline ends came to 14 bases. The CDR3 runs 15 residues. Germline V gene lookup returns CDR1 SGDLS and CDR2 YYNGEE. With respect to this clone: Its antigen is currently unknown.

This chain joins TRBV9 and TRBJ2-2; tentative D call: TRBD1 (5 bases). This clonotype was sampled from a human donor in good health. What was sequenced was CD4+ T cells from blood buffy coats. CDR3: CASSVSQGEAGELFF. CDR3 bases: TGTGCCAGCAGCGTGTCCCAGGGCGAGGCCGGGGAGCTGTTTTTT.